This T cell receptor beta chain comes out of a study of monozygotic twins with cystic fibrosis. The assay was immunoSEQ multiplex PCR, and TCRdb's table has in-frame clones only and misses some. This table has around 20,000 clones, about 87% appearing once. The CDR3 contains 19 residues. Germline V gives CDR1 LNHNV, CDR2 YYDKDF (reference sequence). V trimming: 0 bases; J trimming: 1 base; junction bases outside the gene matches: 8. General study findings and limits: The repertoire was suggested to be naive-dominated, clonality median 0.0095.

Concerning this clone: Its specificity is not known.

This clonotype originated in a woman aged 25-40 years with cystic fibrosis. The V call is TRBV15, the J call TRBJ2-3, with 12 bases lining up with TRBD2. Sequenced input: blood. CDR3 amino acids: CATSRDELAGGRRTDTQYF. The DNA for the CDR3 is TGTGCCACCAGCAGAGATGAACTAGCGGGGGGACGACGCACAGATACGCAGTATTTT.